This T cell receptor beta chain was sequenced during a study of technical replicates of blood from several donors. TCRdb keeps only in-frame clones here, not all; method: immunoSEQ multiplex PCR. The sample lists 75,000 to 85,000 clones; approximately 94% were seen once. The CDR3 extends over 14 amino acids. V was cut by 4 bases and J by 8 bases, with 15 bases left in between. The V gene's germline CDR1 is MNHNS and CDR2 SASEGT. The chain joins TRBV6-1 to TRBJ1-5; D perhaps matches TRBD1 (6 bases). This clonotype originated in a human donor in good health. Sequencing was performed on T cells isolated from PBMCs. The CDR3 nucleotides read TGTGCCAGCAGTGGTCCAGGGGTTCGAAAGCCCCAGCATTTT. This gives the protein CASSGPGVRKPQHF.